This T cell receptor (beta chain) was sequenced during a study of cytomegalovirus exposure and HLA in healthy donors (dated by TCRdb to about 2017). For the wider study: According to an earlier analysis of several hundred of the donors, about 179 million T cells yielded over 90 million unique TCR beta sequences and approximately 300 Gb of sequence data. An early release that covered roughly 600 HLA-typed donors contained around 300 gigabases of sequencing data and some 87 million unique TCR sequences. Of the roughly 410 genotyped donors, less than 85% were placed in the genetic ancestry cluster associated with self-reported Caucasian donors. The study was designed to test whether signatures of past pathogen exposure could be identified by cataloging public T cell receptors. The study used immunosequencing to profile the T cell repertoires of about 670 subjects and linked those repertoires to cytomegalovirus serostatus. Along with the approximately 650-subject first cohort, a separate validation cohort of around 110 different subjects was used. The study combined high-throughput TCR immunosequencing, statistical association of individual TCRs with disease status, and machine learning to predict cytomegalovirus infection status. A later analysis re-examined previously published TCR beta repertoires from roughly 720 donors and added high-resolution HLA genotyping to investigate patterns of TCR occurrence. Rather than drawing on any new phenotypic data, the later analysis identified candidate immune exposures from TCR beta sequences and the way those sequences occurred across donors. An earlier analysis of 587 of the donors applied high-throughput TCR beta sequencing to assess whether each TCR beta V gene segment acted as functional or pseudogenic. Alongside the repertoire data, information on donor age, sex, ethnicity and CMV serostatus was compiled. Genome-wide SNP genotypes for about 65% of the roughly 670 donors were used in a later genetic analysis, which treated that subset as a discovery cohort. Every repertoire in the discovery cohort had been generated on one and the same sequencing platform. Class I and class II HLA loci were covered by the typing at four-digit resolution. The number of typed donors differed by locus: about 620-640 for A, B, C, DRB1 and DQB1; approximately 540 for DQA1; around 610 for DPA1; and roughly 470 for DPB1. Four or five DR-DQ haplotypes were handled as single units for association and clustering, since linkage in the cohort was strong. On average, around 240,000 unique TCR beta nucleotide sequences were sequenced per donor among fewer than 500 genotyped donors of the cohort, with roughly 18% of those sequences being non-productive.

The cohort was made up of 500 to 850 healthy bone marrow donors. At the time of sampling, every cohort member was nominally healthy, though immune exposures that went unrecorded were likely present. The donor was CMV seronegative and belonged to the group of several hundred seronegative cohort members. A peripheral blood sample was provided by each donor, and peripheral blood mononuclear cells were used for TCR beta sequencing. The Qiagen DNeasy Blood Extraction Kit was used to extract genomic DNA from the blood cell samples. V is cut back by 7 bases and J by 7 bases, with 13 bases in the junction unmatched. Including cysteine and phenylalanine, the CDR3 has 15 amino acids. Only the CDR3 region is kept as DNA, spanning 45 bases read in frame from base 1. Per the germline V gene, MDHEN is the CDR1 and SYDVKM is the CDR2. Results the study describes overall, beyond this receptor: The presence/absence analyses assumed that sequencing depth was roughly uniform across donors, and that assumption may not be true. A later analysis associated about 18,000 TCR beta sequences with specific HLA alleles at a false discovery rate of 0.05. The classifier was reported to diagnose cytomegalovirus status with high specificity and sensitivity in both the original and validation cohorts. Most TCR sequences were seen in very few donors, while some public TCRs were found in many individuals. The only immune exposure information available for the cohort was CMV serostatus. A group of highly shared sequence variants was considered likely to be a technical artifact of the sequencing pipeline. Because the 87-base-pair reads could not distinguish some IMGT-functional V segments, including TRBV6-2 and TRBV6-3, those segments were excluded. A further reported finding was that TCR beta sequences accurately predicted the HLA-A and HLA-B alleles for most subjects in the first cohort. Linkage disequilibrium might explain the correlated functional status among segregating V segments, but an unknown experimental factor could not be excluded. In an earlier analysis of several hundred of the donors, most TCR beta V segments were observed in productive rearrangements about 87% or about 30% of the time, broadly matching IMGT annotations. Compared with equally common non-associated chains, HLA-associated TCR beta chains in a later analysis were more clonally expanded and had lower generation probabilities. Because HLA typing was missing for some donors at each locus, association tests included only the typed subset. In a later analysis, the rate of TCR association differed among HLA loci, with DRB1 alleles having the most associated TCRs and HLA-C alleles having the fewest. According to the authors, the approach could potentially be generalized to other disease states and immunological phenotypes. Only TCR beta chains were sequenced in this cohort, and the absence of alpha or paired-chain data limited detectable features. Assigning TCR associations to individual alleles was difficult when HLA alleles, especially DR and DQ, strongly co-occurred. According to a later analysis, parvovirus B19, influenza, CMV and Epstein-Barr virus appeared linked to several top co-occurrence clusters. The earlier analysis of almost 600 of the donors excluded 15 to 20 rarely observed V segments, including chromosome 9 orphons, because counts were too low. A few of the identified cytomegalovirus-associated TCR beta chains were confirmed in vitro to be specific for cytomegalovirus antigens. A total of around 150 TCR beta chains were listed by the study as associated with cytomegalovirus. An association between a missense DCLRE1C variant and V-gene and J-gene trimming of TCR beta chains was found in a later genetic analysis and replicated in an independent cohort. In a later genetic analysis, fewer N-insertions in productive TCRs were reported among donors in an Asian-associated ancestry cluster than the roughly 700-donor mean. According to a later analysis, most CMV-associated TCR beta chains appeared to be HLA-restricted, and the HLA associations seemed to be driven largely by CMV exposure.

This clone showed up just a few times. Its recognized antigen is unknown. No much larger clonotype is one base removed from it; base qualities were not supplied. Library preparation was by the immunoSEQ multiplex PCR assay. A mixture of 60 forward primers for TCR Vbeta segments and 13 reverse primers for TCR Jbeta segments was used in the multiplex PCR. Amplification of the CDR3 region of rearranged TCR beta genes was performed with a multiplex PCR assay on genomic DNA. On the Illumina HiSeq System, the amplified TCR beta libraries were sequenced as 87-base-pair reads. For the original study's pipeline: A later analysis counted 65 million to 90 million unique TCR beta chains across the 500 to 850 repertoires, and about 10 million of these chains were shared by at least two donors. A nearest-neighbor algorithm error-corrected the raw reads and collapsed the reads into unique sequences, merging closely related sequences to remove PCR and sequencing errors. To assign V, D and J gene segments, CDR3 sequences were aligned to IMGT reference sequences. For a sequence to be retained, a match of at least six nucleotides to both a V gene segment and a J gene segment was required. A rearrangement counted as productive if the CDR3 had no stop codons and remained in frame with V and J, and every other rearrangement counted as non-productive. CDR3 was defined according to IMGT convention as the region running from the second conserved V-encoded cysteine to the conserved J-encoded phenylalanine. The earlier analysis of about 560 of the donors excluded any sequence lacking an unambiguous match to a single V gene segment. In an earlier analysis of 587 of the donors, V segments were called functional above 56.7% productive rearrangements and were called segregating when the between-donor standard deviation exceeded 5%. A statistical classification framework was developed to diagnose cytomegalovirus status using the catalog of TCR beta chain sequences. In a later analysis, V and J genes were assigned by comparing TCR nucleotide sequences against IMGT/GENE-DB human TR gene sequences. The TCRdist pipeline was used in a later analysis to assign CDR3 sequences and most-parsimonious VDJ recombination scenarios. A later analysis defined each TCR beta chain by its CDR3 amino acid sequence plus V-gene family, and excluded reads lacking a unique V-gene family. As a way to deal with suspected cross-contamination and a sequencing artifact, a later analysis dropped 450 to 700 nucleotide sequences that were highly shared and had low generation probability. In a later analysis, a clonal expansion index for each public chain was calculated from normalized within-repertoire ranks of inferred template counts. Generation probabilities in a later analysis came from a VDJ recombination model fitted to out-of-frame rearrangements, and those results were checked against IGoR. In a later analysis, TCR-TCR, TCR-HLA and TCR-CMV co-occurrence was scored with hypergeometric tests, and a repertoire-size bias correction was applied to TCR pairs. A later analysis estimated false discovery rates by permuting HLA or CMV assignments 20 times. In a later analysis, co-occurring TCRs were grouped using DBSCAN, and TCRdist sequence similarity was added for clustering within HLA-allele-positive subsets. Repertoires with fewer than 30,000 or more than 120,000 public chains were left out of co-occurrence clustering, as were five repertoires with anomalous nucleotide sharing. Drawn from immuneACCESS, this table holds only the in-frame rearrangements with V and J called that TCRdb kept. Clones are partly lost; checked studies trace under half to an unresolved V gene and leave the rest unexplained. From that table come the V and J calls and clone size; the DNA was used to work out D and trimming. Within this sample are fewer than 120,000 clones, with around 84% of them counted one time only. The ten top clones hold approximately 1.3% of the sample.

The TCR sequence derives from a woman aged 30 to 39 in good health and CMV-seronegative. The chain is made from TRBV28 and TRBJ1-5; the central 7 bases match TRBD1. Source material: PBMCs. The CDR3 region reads CASTWVGQEGQPQHF. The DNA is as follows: TGTGCCAGCACTTGGGTCGGACAGGAGGGCCAGCCCCAGCATTTT.